This TCR beta chain is from a study of blood T cell repertoires in COVID-19. Study information: T cells, B-cell-depleted T cells, or PBMCs supplied cDNA or gDNA.

Sequencing used immunoSEQ multiplex PCR; TCRdb keeps in-frame clones, though not all of them. The table lists about 130,000 clones, more than 90% of them singletons, with roughly 4.8% in the top ten. Trimming stripped 5 bases from V and 1 base from J, with 18 bases between. This CDR3 is built from 16 residues. Germline loops: CDR1 SGHVT, CDR2 SQSDAQ. Sequenced sample: peripheral blood. The clonotype comes from a man between 60 and 75 years old with COVID-19, enrolled during active disease. The genes are TRBV7-4 and TRBJ2-7, with a tentative D call TRBD1 (6 bases). In DNA form, the CDR3 reads TGTGCCAGCAGCGAACAACCGACAGGAGTTTCCTACGAGCAGTACTTC. This encodes CASSEQPTGVSYEQYF.